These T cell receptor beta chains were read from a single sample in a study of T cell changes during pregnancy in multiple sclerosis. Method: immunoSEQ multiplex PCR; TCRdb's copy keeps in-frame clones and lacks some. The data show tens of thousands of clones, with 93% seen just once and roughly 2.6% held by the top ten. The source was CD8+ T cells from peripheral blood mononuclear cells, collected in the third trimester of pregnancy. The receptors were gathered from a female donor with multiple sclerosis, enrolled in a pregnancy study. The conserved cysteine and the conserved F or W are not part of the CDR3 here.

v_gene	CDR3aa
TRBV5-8	ASSPRGSLSSYEQY
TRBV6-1	ASSETGGSYNEQF
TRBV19	ASSITRDSYEQY
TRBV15	ATSSPFRTGNGGYT
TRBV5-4	ASSLKGQIYEQY
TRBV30	AWTPLGVGELF
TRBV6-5	ASSWLQENSGNTIY
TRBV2	ASSGQDYGYT
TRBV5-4	ASSFGQVKETQY
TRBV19	ASSWGLYNEQF
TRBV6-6	ASSYHIRGRETQY
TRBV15	ATSRATGGVDEKLF
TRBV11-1	ASSLLRGGTDTQY
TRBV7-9	ASSTGQGLSYGYT
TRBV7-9	AVPGSGTGHYEQY
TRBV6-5	ASSLLGTLNTEAF
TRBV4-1	ASSQVLAGFKNIQY
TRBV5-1	ASSLAPSEYNEQF
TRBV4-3	ASSQDSGGPEAF
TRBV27	ASSFRAGGPLGNEQF
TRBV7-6	ASSLLAGTPYNEQF
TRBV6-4	ASSDTGGSYNEQF
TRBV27	ASSWTGTSLYNEQF
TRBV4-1	ASSSGFDYGYT
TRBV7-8	ASSLSSEQY
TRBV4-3	ASSQEWASEYNEQF
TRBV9	ASSPRTSGRTDEQY
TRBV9	ASSAEGASWHTQY
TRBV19	ASSITSGPYNEQF
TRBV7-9	ASSPTGSDEQF
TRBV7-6	ASSPQGLSTDTQY
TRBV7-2	ASSSRGAGYEQF
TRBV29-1	SVETGIGGNTIY
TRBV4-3	ASSHRASSYNEQF
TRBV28	ASSFNGYSYEQY
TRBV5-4	AGKRGYDNTEAF
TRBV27	ASSLGGSYEQY
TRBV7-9	ASSAILAGEFHEQY
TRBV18	ASAAPLSSYNEQF
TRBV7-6	ASSLVRGAGGELF
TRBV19	ASSIATAYEQY
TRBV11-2	ASSQEGQGAIYEQY
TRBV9	ASSPPGVFIQY
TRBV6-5	ASRPTSASSYEQY
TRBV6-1	ASSDGAGALYGYT
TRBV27	ASSLRGGQPQH
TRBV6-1	ASGRTGANVLT
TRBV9	ASSPGQGDT
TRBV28	ASSFRRGYEQY
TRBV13	ASSPRSPGYEQY
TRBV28	ASKNLFLQGATDTQY
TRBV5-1	ASSLALAGVPDTQY
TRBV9	ASSVGLAGIGELF
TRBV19	ASSPGTFSYEQY
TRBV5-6	ASRGGEDAEAF